Given below is one T cell receptor beta chain in context. The antigen remains unidentified. Trimming stripped 0 bases from V and 0 bases from J, with 11 bases between. Germline lookup yields CDR1 MNHEY and CDR2 SVGAGI. This CDR3 has 16 amino acids. The data are from a study of OX40 agonist ivuxolimab in advanced cancers. Study-wide context: Past anti-PD-1, anti-PD-L1 or anti-CTLA-4 therapy was accepted, and approximately 40% had received some. Partial responses were observed in three patients, of whom one had hepatocellular carcinoma and two had cutaneous melanoma. Study-wide findings and caveats: Both CD4+ and CD8+ T cell populations in blood had undergone clonal expansion by week 6 at 0.1 to 3.0 mg/kg.

This table comes from immunoSEQ multiplex PCR, and its TCRdb copy is limited to in-frame clones, with some not included. This sample yields several thousand clones, of which less than 70% are seen a single time; about 40% belongs to the top ten. The sequence came from an adult with an advanced solid tumor such as melanoma, head and neck, liver or kidney cancer. The rearrangement links TRBV6-5 to TRBJ1-1, with D possibly TRBD1 on 6 matching bases. The sequencing here drew on CD4+ or CD8+ T cells sorted from blood, taken in a trial of the OX40 agonist ivuxolimab. Here the CDR3 reads CASSYSADRMNTEAFF. The CDR3 DNA reads TGTGCCAGCAGTTACTCGGCGGACAGAATGAACACTGAAGCTTTCTTT.